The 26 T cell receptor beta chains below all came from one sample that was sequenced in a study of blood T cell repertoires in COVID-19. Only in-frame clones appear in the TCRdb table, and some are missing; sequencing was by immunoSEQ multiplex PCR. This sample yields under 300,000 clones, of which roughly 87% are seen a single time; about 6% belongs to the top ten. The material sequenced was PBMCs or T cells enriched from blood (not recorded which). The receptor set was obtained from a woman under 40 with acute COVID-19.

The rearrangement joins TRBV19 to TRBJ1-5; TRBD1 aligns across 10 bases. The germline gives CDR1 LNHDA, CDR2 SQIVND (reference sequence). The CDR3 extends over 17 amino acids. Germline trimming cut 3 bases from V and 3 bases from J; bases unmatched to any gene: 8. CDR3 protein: CASSIRTGGSYNQPQHF. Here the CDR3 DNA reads TGTGCCAGTAGTATCAGGACAGGGGGATCTTACAATCAGCCCCAGCATTTT. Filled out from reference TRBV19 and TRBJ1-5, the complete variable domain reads DGGITQSPKYLFRKEGQNVTLSCEQNLNHDAMYWYRQDPGQGLRLIYYSQIVNDFQKGDIAEGYSVSREKKESFPLTVTSAQKNPTAFYLCASSIRTGGSYNQPQHFGDGTRLSIL.

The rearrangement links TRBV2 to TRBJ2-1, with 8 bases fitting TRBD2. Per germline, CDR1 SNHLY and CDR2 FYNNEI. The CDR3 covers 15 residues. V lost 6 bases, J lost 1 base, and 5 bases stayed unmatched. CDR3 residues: CASRPSSGSYNEQFF. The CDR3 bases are TGTGCCAGCAGACCATCTAGCGGGTCCTACAATGAGCAGTTCTTC.

This CDR3 reads CASGGLGYTF. The CDR3 bases are TGTGCCAGCGGCGGGTTAGGCTACACCTTC. This rearrangement joins TRBV2 to TRBJ1-2; D gene unclear. The V gene lost 8 bases and the J gene lost 8 bases, with 9 bases spanning the gap. This CDR3 spans 10 amino acids. CDR1 and CDR2 (germline): SNHLY, FYNNEI.

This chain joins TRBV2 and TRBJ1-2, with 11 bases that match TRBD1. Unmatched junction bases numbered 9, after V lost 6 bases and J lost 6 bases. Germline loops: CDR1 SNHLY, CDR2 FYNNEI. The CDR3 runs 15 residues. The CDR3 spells CASSENWTGGNGYTF. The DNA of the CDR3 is TGTGCCAGCAGCGAAAACTGGACAGGGGGCAATGGCTACACCTTC. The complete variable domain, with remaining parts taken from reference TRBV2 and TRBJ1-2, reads EPEVTQTPSHQVTQMGQEVILRCVPISNHLYFYWYRQILGQKVEFLVSFYNNEISEKSEIFDDQFSVERPDGSNFTLKIRSTKLEDSAMYFCASSENWTGGNGYTFGSGTRLTVV.

CDR3 protein: CASSPPGGEYTEAFF. The CDR3 DNA follows: TGTGCCAGCAGCCCGCCAGGGGGCGAGTACACTGAAGCTTTCTTT. J is TRBJ1-1 and V is TRBV7-9; 8 nucleotides align to TRBD1. The CDR3 spans 15 residues. Germline trimming cut 5 bases from V and 3 bases from J; bases unmatched to any gene: 8. Germline V gene data show CDR1 as SEHNR and CDR2 as FQNEAQ (reference sequence).

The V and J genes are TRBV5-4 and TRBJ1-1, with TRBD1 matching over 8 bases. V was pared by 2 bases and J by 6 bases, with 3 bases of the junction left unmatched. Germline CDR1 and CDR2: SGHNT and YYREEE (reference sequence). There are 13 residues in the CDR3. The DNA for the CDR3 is TGTGCCAGCAGCTTTCCAGGGGGCGCTGAAGCTTTCTTT. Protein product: CASSFPGGAEAFF.

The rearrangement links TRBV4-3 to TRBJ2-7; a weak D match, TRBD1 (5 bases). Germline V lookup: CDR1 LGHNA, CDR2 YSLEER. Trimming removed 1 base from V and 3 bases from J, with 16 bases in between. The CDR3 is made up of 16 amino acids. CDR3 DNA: TGCGCCAGCAGCCAAGTTTCTGATTCAGGGCTCTACGAGCAGTACTTC. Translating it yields CASSQVSDSGLYEQYF.

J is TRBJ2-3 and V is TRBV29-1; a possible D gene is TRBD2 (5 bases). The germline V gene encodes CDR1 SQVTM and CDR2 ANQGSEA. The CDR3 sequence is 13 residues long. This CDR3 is CSVEAVVADTQYF. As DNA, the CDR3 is TGCAGTGTGGAGGCCGTGGTGGCAGATACGCAGTATTTT.

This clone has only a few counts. Here the CDR3 reads CASERTAYNEQFF. The CDR3 DNA is TGTGCCAGTGAGCGGACCGCCTACAATGAGCAGTTCTTC. The rearrangement links TRBV12-3 or TRBV12-4 to TRBJ2-1; D might be TRBD2 (5 bases). The CDR3 runs 13 residues. Trimming took 9 bases from V and 2 from J, leaving 11 bases between them.

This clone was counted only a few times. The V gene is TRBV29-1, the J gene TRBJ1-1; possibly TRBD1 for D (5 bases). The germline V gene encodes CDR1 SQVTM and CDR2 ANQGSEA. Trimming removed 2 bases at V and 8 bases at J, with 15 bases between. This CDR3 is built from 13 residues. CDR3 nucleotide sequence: TGCAGCGTTGAATCAGCCCGCTGGGGCGAAGCTTTCTTT. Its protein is CSVESARWGEAFF. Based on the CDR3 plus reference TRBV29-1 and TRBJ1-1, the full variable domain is SAVISQKPSRDICQRGTSLTIQCQVDSQVTMMFWYRQQPGQSLTLIATANQGSEATYESGFVIDKFPISRPNLTFSTLTVSNMSPEDSSIYLCSVESARWGEAFFGQGTRLTVV.

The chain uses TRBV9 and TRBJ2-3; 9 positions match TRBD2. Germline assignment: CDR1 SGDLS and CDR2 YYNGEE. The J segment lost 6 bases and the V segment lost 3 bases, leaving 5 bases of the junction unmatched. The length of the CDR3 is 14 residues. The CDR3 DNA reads TGTGCCAGCAGCGGACGCGGGGGGGAGGATACGCAGTATTTT. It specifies CASSGRGGEDTQYF.

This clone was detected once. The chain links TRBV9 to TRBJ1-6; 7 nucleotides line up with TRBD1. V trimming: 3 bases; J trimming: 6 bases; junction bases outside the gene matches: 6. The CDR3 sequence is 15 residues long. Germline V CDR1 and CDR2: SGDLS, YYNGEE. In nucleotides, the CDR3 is TGTGCCAGCAGCGACAGGGGAAGTCGTAATTCACCCCTCCACTTT. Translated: CASSDRGSRNSPLHF.

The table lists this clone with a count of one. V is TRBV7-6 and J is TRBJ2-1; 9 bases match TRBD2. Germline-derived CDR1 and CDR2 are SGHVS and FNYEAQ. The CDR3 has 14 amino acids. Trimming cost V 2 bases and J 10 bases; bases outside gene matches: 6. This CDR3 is CASSLPAGGTEQFF. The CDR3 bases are TGTGCCAGCAGCTTACCAGCGGGAGGAACGGAGCAGTTCTTC. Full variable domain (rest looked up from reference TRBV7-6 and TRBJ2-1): GAGVSQSPRYKVTKRGQDVALRCDPISGHVSLYWYRQALGQGPEFLTYFNYEAQQDKSGLPNDRFSAERPEGSISTLTIQRTEQRDSAMYRCASSLPAGGTEQFFGPGTRLTVL.

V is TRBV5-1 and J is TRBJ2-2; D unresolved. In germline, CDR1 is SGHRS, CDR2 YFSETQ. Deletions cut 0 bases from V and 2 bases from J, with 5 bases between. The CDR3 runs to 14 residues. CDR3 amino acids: CASSLDSNTGELFF. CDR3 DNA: TGCGCCAGCAGCTTGGACAGTAACACCGGGGAGCTGTTTTTT.

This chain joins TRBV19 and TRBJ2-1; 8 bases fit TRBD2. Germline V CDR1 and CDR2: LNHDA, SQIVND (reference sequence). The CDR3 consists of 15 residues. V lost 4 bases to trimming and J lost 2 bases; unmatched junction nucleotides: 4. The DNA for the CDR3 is TGTGCCAGTAGTAAGAGCGGGAGCGCCTACAATGAGCAGTTCTTC. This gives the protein CASSKSGSAYNEQFF.

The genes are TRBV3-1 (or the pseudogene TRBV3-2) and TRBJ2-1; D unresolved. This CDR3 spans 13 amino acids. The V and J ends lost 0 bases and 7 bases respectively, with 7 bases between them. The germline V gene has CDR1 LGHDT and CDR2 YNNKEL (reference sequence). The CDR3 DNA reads TGTGCCAGCAGCCAAGATCGAGCTAATGAGCAGTTCTTC. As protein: CASSQDRANEQFF.

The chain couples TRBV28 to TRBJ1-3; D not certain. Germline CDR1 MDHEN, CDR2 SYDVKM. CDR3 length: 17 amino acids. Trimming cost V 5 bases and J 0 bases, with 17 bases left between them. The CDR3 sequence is CASSDPGLPSSGNTIYF. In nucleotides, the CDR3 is TGTGCCAGCAGTGACCCGGGTCTTCCGAGCTCTGGAAACACCATATATTTT.

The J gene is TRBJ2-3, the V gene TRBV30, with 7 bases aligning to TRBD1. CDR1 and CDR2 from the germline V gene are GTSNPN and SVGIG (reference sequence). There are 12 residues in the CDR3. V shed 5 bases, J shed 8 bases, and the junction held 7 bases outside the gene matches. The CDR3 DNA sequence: TGTGCCTGGGAGAAAGGGGACAGTACGCAGTATTTT. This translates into CAWEKGDSTQYF.

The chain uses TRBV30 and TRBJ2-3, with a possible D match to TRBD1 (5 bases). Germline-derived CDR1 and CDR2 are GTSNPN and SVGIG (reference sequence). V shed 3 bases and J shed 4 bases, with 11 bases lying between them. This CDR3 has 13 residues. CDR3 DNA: TGTGCCTGGAGAAGCAGGGTTGCAGATACGCAGTATTTT. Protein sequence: CAWRSRVADTQYF.

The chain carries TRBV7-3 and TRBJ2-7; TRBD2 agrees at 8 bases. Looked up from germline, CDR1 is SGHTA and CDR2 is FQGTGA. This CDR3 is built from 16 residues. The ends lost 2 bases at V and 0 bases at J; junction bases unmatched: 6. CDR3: CASSLYGGGSSYEQYF. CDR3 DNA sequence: TGTGCCAGCAGCTTATACGGCGGGGGGAGCTCCTACGAGCAGTACTTC. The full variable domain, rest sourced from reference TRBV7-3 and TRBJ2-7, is GAGVSQTPSNKVTEKGKYVELRCDPISGHTALYWYRQSLGQGPEFLIYFQGTGAADDSGLPNDRFFAVRPEGSVSTLKIQRTERGDSAVYLCASSLYGGGSSYEQYFGPGTRLTVT.

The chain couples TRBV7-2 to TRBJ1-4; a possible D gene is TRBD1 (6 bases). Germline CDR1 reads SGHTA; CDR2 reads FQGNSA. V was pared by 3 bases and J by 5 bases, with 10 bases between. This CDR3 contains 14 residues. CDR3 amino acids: CASSFGRGNEKLFF. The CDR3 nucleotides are TGTGCCAGCAGCTTCGGCAGGGGAAATGAAAAACTGTTTTTT. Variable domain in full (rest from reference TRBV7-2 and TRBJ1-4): GAGVSQSPSNKVTEKGKDVELRCDPISGHTALYWYRQSLGQGLEFLIYFQGNSAPDKSGLPSDRFSAERTGGSVSTLTIQRTQQEDSAVYLCASSFGRGNEKLFFGSGTQLSVL.

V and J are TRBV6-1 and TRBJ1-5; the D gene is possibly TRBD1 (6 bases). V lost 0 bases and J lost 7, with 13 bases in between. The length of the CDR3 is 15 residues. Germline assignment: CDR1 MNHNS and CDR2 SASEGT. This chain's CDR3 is CASSEAARGWQPQHF. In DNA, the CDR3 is TGTGCCAGCAGTGAAGCTGCGAGGGGGTGGCAGCCCCAGCATTTT.

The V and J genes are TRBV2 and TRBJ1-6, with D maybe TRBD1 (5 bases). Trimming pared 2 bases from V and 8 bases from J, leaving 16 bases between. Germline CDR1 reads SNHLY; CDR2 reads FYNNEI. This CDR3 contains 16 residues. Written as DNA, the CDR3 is TGTGCCAGCAGTGAAACCGGGGGGGACGGAGATTCACCCCTCCACTTT. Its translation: CASSETGGDGDSPLHF.

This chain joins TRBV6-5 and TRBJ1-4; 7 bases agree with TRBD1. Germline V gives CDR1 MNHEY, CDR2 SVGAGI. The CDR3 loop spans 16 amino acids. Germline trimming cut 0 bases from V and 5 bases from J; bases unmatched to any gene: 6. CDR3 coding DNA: TGTGCCAGCAGTTACTCGCCAGGGGGTTTGAATGAAAAACTGTTTTTT. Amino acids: CASSYSPGGLNEKLFF.

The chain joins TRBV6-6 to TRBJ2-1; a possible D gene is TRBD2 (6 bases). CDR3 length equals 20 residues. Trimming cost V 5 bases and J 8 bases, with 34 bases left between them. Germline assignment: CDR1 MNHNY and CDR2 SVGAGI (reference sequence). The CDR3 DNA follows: TGTGCCAGCAGTCCTTATAAGAGGGAGTTAGGACTAACCATGGGCTATGAGCAGTTCTTC. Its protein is CASSPYKRELGLTMGYEQFF.

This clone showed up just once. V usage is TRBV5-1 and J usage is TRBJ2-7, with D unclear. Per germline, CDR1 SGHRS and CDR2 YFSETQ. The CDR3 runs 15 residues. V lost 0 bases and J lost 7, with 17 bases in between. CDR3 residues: CASSLDLPSRWEQYF. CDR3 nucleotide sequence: TGCGCCAGCAGCTTGGATCTCCCCTCGAGGTGGGAGCAGTACTTC.